Below, 23 T cell receptor beta chains from the same sample are listed, as sequenced in a study of beta chain features in type 1 diabetes. Reverse transcription of all isolated RNA meant that expressed TCRB transcripts were sequenced. Assay: immunoSEQ multiplex PCR; the TCRdb copy retains only in-frame clones and omits some. This sample carries nearly 350,000 clones, 8% of them seen once, and the ten largest clones take around 0.44%. Sample: central memory CD4+ T cells from blood. These receptors were obtained from a woman between 18 and 29 years old in good health.

This chain uses TRBV28 with TRBJ1-1, with a possible D match to TRBD1 (5 bases). Germline assignment: CDR1 MDHEN and CDR2 SYDVKM. The CDR3 is 17 residues long. V was shortened by 4 bases and J by 1 base, with 19 bases between the two germline ends. The CDR3 is CASSSLGRVYSNTEAFF. Written as DNA, the CDR3 is TGTGCCAGCAGTTCCTTGGGACGGGTCTATTCGAACACTGAAGCTTTCTTT.

The CDR3: CASSSLDRPLSFF. The CDR3 DNA reads TGTGCCAGCAGCTCCCTCGACCGGCCCCTCTCATTCTTC. This chain joins TRBV11-2 and TRBJ2-1; D is unresolved. Per the germline V gene, CDR1 is SGHAT and CDR2 is FQNNGV. Trimming shortened V by 4 bases and J by 16 bases, and 20 bases separated the two germline ends. This CDR3 is built from 13 residues.

This clone was counted between two and nine times. Within the sample, other DNA sequences also encode this same CDR3. The chain carries TRBV7-2 and TRBJ2-6; no firm D call. The CDR3 is 15 amino acids. The germline V and J ends were trimmed by 5 bases and 1 base, with 9 bases remaining between them. Per the germline V gene, CDR1 is SGHTA and CDR2 is FQGNSA. CDR3 nucleotides: TGTGCCAGCAGCCCAAGGTTGTCTGGGGCCAACGTCCTGACTTTC. Its protein product is CASSPRLSGANVLTF.

The rearrangement uses TRBV7-9 and TRBJ2-7; 8 bases agree with TRBD1. V lost 1 base, J lost 3 bases, and 2 bases stayed unmatched. CDR3 size: 14 residues. Looked up from germline, CDR1 is SEHNR and CDR2 is FQNEAQ (reference sequence). For the CDR3, the DNA is TGTGCCAGCAGCTTAGGGGGACAGGACTACGAGCAGTACTTC. It encodes CASSLGGQDYEQYF.

The J gene is TRBJ2-1, the V gene TRBV7-3; no definite D call. The V and J ends lost 1 base and 5 bases respectively, with 6 bases between them. The CDR3 has 13 residues. Germline loops: CDR1 SGHTA, CDR2 FQGTGA. In DNA form, the CDR3 reads TGTGCCAGCAGCTTAAGTTGGAACAATGAGCAGTTCTTC. It yields the protein CASSLSWNNEQFF.

This clone was detected ten times or more. The gene calls are TRBV4-1 and TRBJ2-2, with 10 bases identical to TRBD2. This CDR3 spans 19 amino acids. The germline gives CDR1 MGHRA, CDR2 YSYEKL. Trimming removed 4 bases from V and 4 bases from J; junction bases left unmatched: 15. In DNA form, the CDR3 reads TGCGCCAGCAGCCCAATCCTAGCGGGAGCTATGTCGGGCACCGGGGAGCTGTTTTTT. It translates to CASSPILAGAMSGTGELFF.

The V call is TRBV5-4, the J call TRBJ1-4; TRBD1 might be the D (5 bases). Germline loops: CDR1 SGHNT, CDR2 YYREEE (reference sequence). V was pared by 0 bases and J by 6 bases, with 6 bases between. This CDR3 spans 13 amino acids. The CDR3 DNA is TGTGCCAGCAGCTTGGGGGGCGATGAAAAACTGTTTTTT. Its protein product is CASSLGGDEKLFF.

This clone has only a few counts. This rearrangement joins TRBV5-1 to TRBJ2-7, with a weak D call TRBD1 (5 bases). The V gene lost 0 bases and the J gene lost 7 bases, with 17 bases spanning the gap. CDR1 and CDR2 (germline): SGHRS, YFSETQ. This CDR3 spans 15 amino acids. CDR3 sequence: CASSLVAGILAEQYF. CDR3 DNA sequence: TGCGCCAGCAGCTTGGTTGCAGGGATCCTCGCAGAGCAGTACTTC.

The genes are TRBV7-9 and TRBJ1-1; TRBD1 agrees at 10 bases. V shed 2 bases and J 5 bases; nucleotides not matched to a gene: 11. The CDR3 contains 17 residues. Germline V lookup: CDR1 SEHNR, CDR2 FQNEAQ (reference sequence). For the CDR3, the DNA is TGTGCCAGCAGCTTAAGGGTTACGGGACAGGGGAGTACTGAAGCTTTCTTT. This encodes CASSLRVTGQGSTEAFF.

In its sample, this clone was seen many times. Other DNA sequences in the sample encode the same CDR3. The J gene is TRBJ2-2, the V gene TRBV27, with unresolved D. V was shortened by 5 bases and J by 3 bases, with 7 bases between the two germline ends. This CDR3 region has 13 residues. Germline V lookup: CDR1 MNHEY, CDR2 SMNVEV (reference sequence). The CDR3 bases are TGTGCCAGCAGTCTCATCGACACCGGGGAGCTGTTTTTT. Translated: CASSLIDTGELFF.

This rearrangement joins TRBV7-2 to TRBJ2-7; 8 bases agree with TRBD2. The CDR3 extends over 14 amino acids. From germline, CDR1 is SGHTA and CDR2 FQGNSA. V trimming: 5 bases; J trimming: 2 bases; junction bases outside the gene matches: 5. CDR3 protein: CASSRQTSAYEQYF. The CDR3 DNA reads TGTGCCAGCAGCCGTCAGACTAGCGCCTACGAGCAGTACTTC.

V usage is TRBV7-2 and J usage is TRBJ2-3; a weak D match, TRBD2 (7 bases). Between the trimmed V and J ends, which lost 1 base and 5 bases, there was a span of 16 bases. The germline gives CDR1 SGHTA, CDR2 FQGNSA. This CDR3 is 16 amino acids long. The CDR3 loop reads CASSLGGGANEDTQYF. The CDR3 DNA reads TGTGCCAGCAGCTTAGGGGGGGGCGCGAACGAAGATACGCAGTATTTT. The full variable domain, with the rest looked up from reference TRBV7-2 and TRBJ2-3, is GAGVSQSPSNKVTEKGKDVELRCDPISGHTALYWYRQSLGQGLEFLIYFQGNSAPDKSGLPSDRFSAERTGGSVSTLTIQRTQQEDSAVYLCASSLGGGANEDTQYFGPGTRLTVL.

The chain employs TRBV29-1 and TRBJ2-5, with 7 nucleotides matching TRBD1. The CDR3 consists of 18 residues. V gave up 3 bases and J gave up 7 bases; unmatched junction bases: 23. Germline V gene data show CDR1 as SQVTM and CDR2 as ANQGSEA. In DNA, the CDR3 is TGCAGCGTTGATGACACCGCCCAGGACAGGCGAAGAGAGGGGACCCAGTACTTC. It codes for CSVDDTAQDRRREGTQYF.

This clone was seen at least ten times. The chain joins TRBV5-4 to TRBJ2-1, with TRBD1 matching over 8 bases. V shed 3 bases and J 6 bases; nucleotides not matched to a gene: 2. This CDR3 has 13 residues. CDR1 SGHNT and CDR2 YYREEE come from the germline V gene (reference sequence). The CDR3 sequence: CASSSGQGNEQFF. The CDR3 DNA sequence: TGTGCCAGCAGCTCTGGACAGGGCAATGAGCAGTTCTTC. The full variable domain, rest sourced from reference TRBV5-4 and TRBJ2-1, is ETGVTQSPTHLIKTRGQQVTLRCSSQSGHNTVSWYQQALGQGPQFIFQYYREEENGRGNFPPRFSGLQFPNYSSELNVNALELDDSALYLCASSSGQGNEQFFGPGTRLTVL.

This clone turned up a few times. The gene calls are TRBV18 and TRBJ2-1, with 7 bases identical to TRBD1. The CDR3 runs 17 residues. V lost 0 bases, J lost 0 bases, and 5 bases stayed unmatched. Germline CDR1 reads KGHSH; CDR2 reads LQKENI. This CDR3 is CASSPPTGTSSYNEQFF. The CDR3 DNA reads TGTGCCAGCTCACCACCGACAGGGACAAGCTCCTACAATGAGCAGTTCTTC.

This clone was counted a few times. The chain is built from TRBV6-6 and TRBJ1-5; 7 bases map to TRBD1. Losses at the gene ends were 0 bases for V and 6 bases for J; bases not matched to a gene: 8. CDR3 length equals 16 residues. CDR1 and CDR2 from the germline V gene are MNHNY and SVGAGI (reference sequence). The CDR3 reads CASSYSTGSGGQPQHF. The CDR3 nucleotides are TGTGCCAGCAGTTACTCGACAGGGTCGGGCGGTCAGCCCCAGCATTTT.

This clone was seen only a few times. The rearrangement links TRBV2 to TRBJ2-1; TRBD2 agrees at 8 bases. The CDR3 extends over 14 amino acids. V lost 8 bases, J lost 6 bases, and 9 bases stayed unmatched. The germline CDR1 and CDR2 sequences are SNHLY and FYNNEI. The CDR3: CASHGLAVANEQFF. CDR3 coding DNA: TGTGCCAGCCACGGACTAGCCGTGGCCAATGAGCAGTTCTTC.

This clone was observed a few times. V gene TRBV28 combines with J gene TRBJ2-1; 9 bases line up with TRBD2. Germline V CDR1 and CDR2: MDHEN, SYDVKM. The CDR3 consists of 15 residues. V lost 1 base to trimming and J lost 9 bases; unmatched junction nucleotides: 7. The CDR3 loop reads CASSLFTTSGREQFF. The CDR3, as DNA: TGTGCCAGCAGTTTATTCACGACTAGCGGCCGTGAGCAGTTCTTC.

The J gene is TRBJ2-4, the V gene TRBV28; weak D call: TRBD2 (5 bases). With 2 bases removed from V and 1 base from J, the gap between germline ends came to 9 bases. The germline gives CDR1 MDHEN, CDR2 SYDVKM. The CDR3 is made up of 15 amino acids. CDR3 in amino acids: CASSLAGLAKNIQYF. CDR3 sequence (DNA): TGTGCCAGCAGTTTAGCGGGTTTGGCCAAAAACATTCAGTACTTC.

This clone has more than one count but fewer than ten. This chain joins TRBV7-3 and TRBJ2-1; 7 bases align to TRBD1. The CDR3 is 14 residues long. J was trimmed by 5 bases and V by 4 bases; bases with no gene match: 5. Germline V gene data show CDR1 as SGHTA and CDR2 as FQGTGA. The DNA of the CDR3 is TGTGCCAGCAGCTCCCGGGGACAGAACAATGAGCAGTTCTTC. It is translated as CASSSRGQNNEQFF.

The rearrangement uses TRBV9 and TRBJ2-2; D possibly uses TRBD1 or TRBD2 (5 bases each). Germline CDR1 and CDR2: SGDLS and YYNGEE. CDR3 length: 16 residues. Trimming stripped 3 bases from V and 1 base from J, with 13 bases between. The CDR3 reads CASSAPGTQNTGELFF. The CDR3 DNA reads as TGTGCCAGCAGCGCCCCCGGGACGCAGAACACCGGGGAGCTGTTTTTT.

The chain has TRBV6-5 and TRBJ2-3; D is unclear. This CDR3 is 13 amino acids long. Trimming removed 5 bases at V and 2 bases at J, with 8 bases between. The germline gives CDR1 MNHEY, CDR2 SVGAGI. CDR3 amino acids: CASSQRNTDTQYF. The CDR3 bases are TGTGCCAGCAGTCAGCGAAACACAGATACGCAGTATTTT.

The chain is built from TRBV19 and TRBJ1-1, with TRBD1 identical over 7 bases. Germline V lookup: CDR1 LNHDA, CDR2 SQIVND (reference sequence). This CDR3 has 16 residues. With V trimmed by 3 bases and J by 1 base, 8 bases remained unmatched. The CDR3: CASSITGTVGNTEAFF. The CDR3 DNA follows: TGTGCCAGTAGTATCACCGGGACAGTAGGGAACACTGAAGCTTTCTTT.